The T cell receptor (beta chain) under discussion was sequenced for a study of graft-versus-host responses after intestinal transplantation. Study information: Induction with anti-thymocyte globulin, then tacrolimus and steroids for three to four years, was given to all recipients.

A word on this clone: Its antigen remains unknown.

Some clones are missing from TCRdb's copy, which holds only in-frame ones; the method was immunoSEQ multiplex PCR. Found here are some 110,000 clones, less than 95% of them singletons; the top ten hold around 0.2%. Study observations and caveats: There was an association between peak levels of circulating GvH clones and early post-transplant HvG declines. Detection of GvH clones occurred in recipient marrow, and some had their first appearance in ileum or blood.

Sequencing used unstimulated CD4+ T cells sorted from spleen or lymph node cells, obtained before intestinal transplant. The receptor was isolated from a human donor who received an intestinal transplant.

The CDR3 nucleotides are TGTGCCAGCAGCCCGGGACTAGTAAGCGGGGAGCTGTTTTTT. Its protein product is CASSPGLVSGELFF. The V gene is TRBV9, the J gene TRBJ2-2; 8 bases are shared with TRBD2. This CDR3 is 14 amino acids long. The germline V gene encodes CDR1 SGDLS and CDR2 YYNGEE. J gave up 7 bases and V 4 bases, and 6 bases lay outside the gene matches. Combining the CDR3 with reference TRBV9 and TRBJ2-2 gives the whole variable domain DSGVTQTPKHLITATGQRVTLRCSPRSGDLSVYWYQQSLDQGLQFLIQYYNGEERAKGNILERFSAQQFPDLHSELNLSSLELGDSALYFCASSPGLVSGELFFGEGSRLTVL.